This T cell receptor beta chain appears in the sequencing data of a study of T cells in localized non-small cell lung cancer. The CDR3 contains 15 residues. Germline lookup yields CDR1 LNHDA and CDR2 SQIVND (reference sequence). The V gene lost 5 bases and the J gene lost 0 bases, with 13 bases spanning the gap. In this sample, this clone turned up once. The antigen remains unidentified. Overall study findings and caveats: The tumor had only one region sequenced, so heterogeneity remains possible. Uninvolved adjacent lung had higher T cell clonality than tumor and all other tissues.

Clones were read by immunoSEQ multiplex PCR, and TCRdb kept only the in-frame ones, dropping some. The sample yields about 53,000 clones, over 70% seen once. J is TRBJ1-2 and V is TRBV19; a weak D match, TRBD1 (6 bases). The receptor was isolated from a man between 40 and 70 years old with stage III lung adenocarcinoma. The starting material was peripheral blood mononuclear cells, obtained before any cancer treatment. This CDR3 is CASSLGQPSNYGYTF. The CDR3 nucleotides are TGTGCCAGTAGTTTAGGACAGCCCTCTAACTATGGCTACACCTTC.